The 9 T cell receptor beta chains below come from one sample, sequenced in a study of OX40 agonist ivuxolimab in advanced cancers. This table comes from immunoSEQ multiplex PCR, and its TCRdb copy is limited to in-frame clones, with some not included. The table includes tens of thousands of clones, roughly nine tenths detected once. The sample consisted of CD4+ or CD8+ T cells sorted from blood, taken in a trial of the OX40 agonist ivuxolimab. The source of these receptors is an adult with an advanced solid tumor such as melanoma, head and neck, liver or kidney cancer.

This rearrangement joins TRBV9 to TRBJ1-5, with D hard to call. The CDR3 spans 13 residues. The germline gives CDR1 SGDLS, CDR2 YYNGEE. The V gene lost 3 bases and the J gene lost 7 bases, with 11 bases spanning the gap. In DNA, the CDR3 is TGTGCCAGCAGCGCCGATTTAGAGCAGCCCCAGCATTTT. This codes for CASSADLEQPQHF.

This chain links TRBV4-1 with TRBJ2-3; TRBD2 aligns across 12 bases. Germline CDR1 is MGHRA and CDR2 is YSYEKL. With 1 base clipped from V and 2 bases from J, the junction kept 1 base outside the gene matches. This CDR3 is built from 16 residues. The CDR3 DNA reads TGCGCCAGCAGCCAAGGACTAGCGGGGGCCACAGATACGCAGTATTTT. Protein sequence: CASSQGLAGATDTQYF.

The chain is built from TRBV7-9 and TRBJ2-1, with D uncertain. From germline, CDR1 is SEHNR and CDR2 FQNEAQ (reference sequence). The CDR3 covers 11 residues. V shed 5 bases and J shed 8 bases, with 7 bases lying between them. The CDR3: CASSPQDEQFF. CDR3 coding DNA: TGTGCCAGCAGCCCTCAAGATGAGCAGTTCTTC.

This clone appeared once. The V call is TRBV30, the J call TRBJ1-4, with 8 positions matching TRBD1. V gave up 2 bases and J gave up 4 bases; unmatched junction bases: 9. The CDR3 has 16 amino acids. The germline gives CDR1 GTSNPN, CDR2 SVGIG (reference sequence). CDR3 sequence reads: CAWSTPRTGSNEKLFF. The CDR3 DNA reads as TGTGCCTGGAGTACCCCCCGGACAGGGAGTAATGAAAAACTGTTTTTT.

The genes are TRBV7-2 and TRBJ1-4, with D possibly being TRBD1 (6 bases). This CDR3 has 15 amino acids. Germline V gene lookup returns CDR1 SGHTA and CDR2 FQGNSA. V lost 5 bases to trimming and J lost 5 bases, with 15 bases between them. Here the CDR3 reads CASSHRTVQNEKLFF. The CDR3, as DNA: TGTGCCAGCAGCCACCGGACAGTGCAGAATGAAAAACTGTTTTTT.

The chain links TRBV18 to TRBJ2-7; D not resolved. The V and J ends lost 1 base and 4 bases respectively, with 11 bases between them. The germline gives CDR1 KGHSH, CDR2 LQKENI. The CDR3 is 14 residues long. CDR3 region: CASSPRTSTYEQYF. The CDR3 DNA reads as TGTGCCAGCTCACCACGCACCTCAACTTACGAGCAGTACTTC.

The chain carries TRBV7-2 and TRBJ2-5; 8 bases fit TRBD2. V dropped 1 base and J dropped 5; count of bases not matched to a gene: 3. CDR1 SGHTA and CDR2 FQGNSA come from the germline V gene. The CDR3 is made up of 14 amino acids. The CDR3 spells CASSLVREGETQYF. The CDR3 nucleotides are TGTGCCAGCAGCTTAGTACGGGAGGGGGAGACCCAGTACTTC.

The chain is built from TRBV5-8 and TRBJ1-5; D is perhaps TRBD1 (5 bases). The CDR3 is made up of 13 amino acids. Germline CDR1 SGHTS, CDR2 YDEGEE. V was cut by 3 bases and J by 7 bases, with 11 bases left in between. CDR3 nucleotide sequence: TGTGCCAGCAGCTGGGACCTCAGGCAGCCCCAGCATTTT. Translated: CASSWDLRQPQHF.

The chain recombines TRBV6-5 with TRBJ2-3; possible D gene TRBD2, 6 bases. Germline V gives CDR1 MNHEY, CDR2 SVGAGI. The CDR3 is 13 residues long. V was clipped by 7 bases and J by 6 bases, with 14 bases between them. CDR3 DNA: TGTGCCAGCACTCCCACTGGGAGGGATACGCAGTATTTT. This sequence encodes CASTPTGRDTQYF.